This passage covers 12 T cell receptor beta chains from one sample sequenced in a study of T cells after yellow fever vaccination. TCRdb re-derived calls from the 5' RACE reads in MiXCR, one entry per CDR3 protein. The table lists some 350,000 distinct CDR3 sequences, 4% of them singletons. Source: PBMCs, taken 5 days after the yellow fever booster vaccination. All receptors derive from a man aged 18 to 30 who received the YFV17D yellow fever vaccine.

The chain links TRBV24-1 to TRBJ2-5, with TRBD1 matching over 10 bases. The CDR3 runs to 16 residues. Trimming cost V 7 bases and J 1 base; bases outside gene matches: 8. Germline CDR1 reads KGHDR; CDR2 reads SFDVKD. This CDR3 reads CATSLAGQGTQETQYF. In DNA form, the CDR3 reads TGTGCCACCAGCCTCGCGGGACAGGGGACCCAAGAGACCCAGTACTTC.

The table lists this clonotype with a few counts. The rearrangement joins TRBV18 to TRBJ2-5; D remains unclear. Per the germline V gene, CDR1 is KGHSH and CDR2 is LQKENI. V was trimmed by 2 bases and J by 5 bases, leaving 12 bases between them. This CDR3 region has 14 residues. Here the CDR3 DNA reads TGTGCCAGCTCACCAAGCCCCGGCAGCGAGACCCAGTACTTC. This encodes CASSPSPGSETQYF.

This clonotype has at least ten counts. The chain joins TRBV5-1 to TRBJ2-5; 8 nucleotides line up with TRBD1. The CDR3 length is 16 residues. Trimming took 3 bases from V and 2 from J; bases not matched to a gene: 9. The V gene's germline CDR1 is SGHRS and CDR2 YFSETQ. The CDR3 loop is CASSWIDRGRQETQYF. The CDR3 DNA reads as TGCGCCAGCAGCTGGATAGACAGGGGAAGGCAAGAGACCCAGTACTTC. The variable domain in full, completed from reference TRBV5-1 and TRBJ2-5, reads KAGVTQTPRYLIKTRGQQVTLSCSPISGHRSVSWYQQTPGQGLQFLFEYFSETQRNKGNFPGRFSGRQFSNSRSEMNVSTLELGDSALYLCASSWIDRGRQETQYFGPGTRLLVL.

V gene TRBV20-1 combines with J gene TRBJ2-3; 12 bases agree with TRBD2. With V trimmed by 6 bases and J by 11 bases, 15 bases remained unmatched. The CDR3 loop spans 15 amino acids. Germline lookup yields CDR1 DFQATT and CDR2 SNEGSKA (reference sequence). The CDR3, as DNA: TGCAGTGCGTTCAAAGACGGGCTAGCGGGGGGGGAGCAGTATTTT. Translation gives CSAFKDGLAGGEQYF.

This clonotype was found a few times. The V call is TRBV7-9, the J call TRBJ1-4, with D perhaps matching TRBD1 (6 bases). The CDR3 loop spans 17 amino acids. Germline V gene sequence: CDR1 SEHNR, CDR2 FQNEAQ (reference sequence). V was pared by 1 base and J by 4 bases, with 16 bases between. In DNA form, the CDR3 reads TGTGCCAGCAGCTTAGGTCCCAGGGGCTACGGTAATGAAAAACTGTTTTTT. It yields the protein CASSLGPRGYGNEKLFF.

This clonotype occurred a few times. The chain is built from TRBV28 and TRBJ2-3; 7 bases match TRBD2. Trimming removed 3 bases from V and 5 bases from J; junction bases left unmatched: 11. Germline-derived CDR1 and CDR2 are MDHEN and SYDVKM. The CDR3 runs to 16 residues. CDR3 coding DNA: TGTGCCAGCAGTTTGGGGAGGGGACTGGTTCGAGATACGCAGTATTTT. It codes for CASSLGRGLVRDTQYF.

This sequence joins TRBV12-3 or TRBV12-4 and TRBJ2-2; maybe TRBD2 (5 bases). This CDR3 has 13 residues. The V end was cut by 5 bases, the J end by 8 bases, with 12 bases between. The CDR3 region has the DNA TGTGCCAGCAGTCTTCTAGCATCGGGGGAGCTGTTTTTT. Its translation: CASSLLASGELFF.

Ten or more counts support this clonotype. The V and J genes are TRBV6-6 and TRBJ1-5; D remains unclear. Germline V gene sequence: CDR1 MNHNY, CDR2 SVGAGI (reference sequence). This CDR3 has 12 residues. V shed 7 bases and J shed 7 bases, with 11 bases lying between them. The CDR3 DNA is TGTGCCAGCATTGGGGTTCAACAGCCCCAGCATTTT. It encodes CASIGVQQPQHF.

In its sample, this clonotype was seen a few times. The rearrangement joins TRBV25-1 to TRBJ1-2; D is unresolved. The V end lost 3 bases, the J end lost 0 bases, and 8 bases lay between the germline ends. CDR3 length equals 14 residues. Germline assignment: CDR1 MGHDK and CDR2 SYGVNS. For the CDR3, the DNA is TGTGCCAGCAGTGACGGCAGCCCTAACTATGGCTACACCTTC. This encodes CASSDGSPNYGYTF.

This clonotype was seen only a few times. This rearrangement joins TRBV11-2 to TRBJ2-5; a possible D gene is TRBD2 (5 bases). Germline V CDR1 and CDR2: SGHAT, FQNNGV. This CDR3 contains 16 residues. Trimming cost V 5 bases and J 4 bases, with 20 bases left between them. The DNA for the CDR3 is TGTGCCAGCAGCCCCCCGCTTACTAGTTTCGGAGAGACCCAGTACTTC. It encodes CASSPPLTSFGETQYF.

CDR3 in DNA: TGTGCCAGCAGACCGACAGGGAGTGTGACCGGGGAGCTGTTTTTT. It codes for CASRPTGSVTGELFF. This chain uses TRBV12-3 or TRBV12-4 with TRBJ2-2; the match to TRBD1 covers 7 bases. With 6 bases clipped from V and 5 bases from J, the junction kept 9 bases outside the gene matches. The CDR3 loop spans 15 amino acids.

This rearrangement joins TRBV5-6 to TRBJ1-2; D not resolved. The length of the CDR3 is 12 residues. Trimming removed 4 bases from V and 2 bases from J, with 6 bases in between. Germline CDR1 is SGHDT and CDR2 is YYEEEE. CDR3 coding DNA: TGTGCCAGCAGCATCAGAAACTATGGCTACACCTTC. This translates into CASSIRNYGYTF.